The TCR beta chain under discussion was sequenced for a study of identical twins (dated by TCRdb to 2016 to 2017). In terms of the full investigation: TCR alpha and beta repertoires from monozygotic twins, unrelated adults of various ages and cord blood were deep-sequenced to test whether fetal clonotypes persist. To rule out contamination, replicate twin experiments were performed at different times with different library preparation protocols. Results and caveats for the whole study, not just this receptor: In beta out-of-frame sequences, excess twin sharing was weaker, because having fewer shared sequences lowered the signal-to-noise ratio. Invariant T cells such as MAIT and iNKT could partly confound zero-insertion analyses, though diverse VJ usage argued against this for most clonotypes. Fewer insertions were carried by abundant cord blood beta clonotypes; a weaker similar trend was observed in young adult naive repertoires, while no such trend was observed in memory repertoires. Because the same donors could not be followed over many years, the conclusions relied on cross-sectional statistical analysis. Out-of-frame TCR alpha sharing in monozygotic twins was systematically underestimated by recombination models, whereas sharing between unrelated individuals was in agreement with the recombination models. Compared with coincidental sharing between unrelated individuals, an excess of low generation-probability sequences was observed among out-of-frame TCR alpha sequences shared between twins.

This clonotype has only a few counts. Its antigen remains undetermined. Per-base qualities were not stored, and no clone one base away is much larger. All donors were healthy Caucasians. Three pairs of female monozygotic twins, all aged roughly 18 to 29 years, were included in the twin cohort. Using Miltenyi CD45RO+ enrichment and human naive T-cell isolation kits, memory (CD45RO+) and naive T cells were isolated from PBMC. The library was built by means of 5' RACE. This sample was sequenced with an Illumina HiSeq 2000. Template switching introduced a universal primer binding site; the final cDNA contained a unique molecular identifier, enabling accurate counting of TCR cDNA molecules. First-strand cDNA for TCR alpha and beta chains was synthesized from specific primers in the conserved constant-segment region. To control for contamination, every cDNA library was double barcoded, receiving both a SMART-Mk sample barcode and Illumina barcodes. TruSeq adapter sequences, together with Illumina sample barcodes, were added in two successive PCR steps. The TCR alpha and beta cDNA libraries were sequenced on the Illumina HiSeq platform using custom primers. In the source study's methods: Unique molecular identifiers were extracted from raw reads with MiGEC, and CDR3 positions were determined with MiXCR. Recombination models were inferred per individual with the repgenHMM and IGoR tools using an EM algorithm. The tcR package in R was used for shared clonotype analysis, with sharing normalized by the product of cloneset sizes. Out-of-frame nonproductive sequences were analyzed to study raw recombination free of thymic and clonal selection effects. The public reads were reanalyzed by TCRdb: fastp trimming at Q25, MiXCR alignment, in-frame beta chains only. Each CDR3 protein appears once, grouped with its most common genes and DNA. The V and J calls and clone size come from TCRdb's table, not from the authors' own analysis. The sample records 240,000 or so distinct CDR3 sequences, roughly 7% of which are singletons. The ten top clones hold about 3.6% of the sample.

From V the trimming removes 6 bases and from J it removes 2 bases, while the gene matches leave 9 bases of the junction unaccounted for. Reading from cysteine to phenylalanine, the CDR3 counts 17 amino acids. Here the CDR3 DNA is all that survives: 51 bases in frame from base 1. CDR1 SGHAT and CDR2 FQNNGV were looked up in the germline V gene. These records were also assigned to another study, of yellow fever vaccine responses in identical twins. According to the second study: According to the authors, in identical twins the way T cells responded to vaccination appeared partly convergent and partly personalized. In the study, vaccine-responding T cell clones were precisely tracked in identical twins.

This clonotype was sampled from a woman between 18 and 30 years old in good health. The specimen was memory (CD45RO+) T cells sorted from blood. Interpreted using the paper, the cell subset or site label stands for: CD45RO+ enriched T cells. The chain couples TRBV11-2 to TRBJ1-6, with TRBD1 matching 8 junction bases. At the DNA level, the sequence is TGTGCCAGCAGAAAGGGGCAGGGGGCAACCTATAATTCACCCCTCCACTTT. The resulting protein is CASRKGQGATYNSPLHF.